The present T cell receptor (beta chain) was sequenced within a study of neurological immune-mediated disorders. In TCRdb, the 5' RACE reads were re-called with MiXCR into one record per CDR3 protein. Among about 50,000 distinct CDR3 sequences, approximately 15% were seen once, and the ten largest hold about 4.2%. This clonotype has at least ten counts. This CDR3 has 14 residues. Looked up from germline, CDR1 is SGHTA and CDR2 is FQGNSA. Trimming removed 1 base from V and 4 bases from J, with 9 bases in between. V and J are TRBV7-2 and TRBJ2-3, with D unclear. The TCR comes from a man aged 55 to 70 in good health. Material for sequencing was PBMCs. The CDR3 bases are TGTGCCAGCAGCTTAGAGGGCTTCTCAGATACGCAGTATTTT. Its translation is CASSLEGFSDTQYF.